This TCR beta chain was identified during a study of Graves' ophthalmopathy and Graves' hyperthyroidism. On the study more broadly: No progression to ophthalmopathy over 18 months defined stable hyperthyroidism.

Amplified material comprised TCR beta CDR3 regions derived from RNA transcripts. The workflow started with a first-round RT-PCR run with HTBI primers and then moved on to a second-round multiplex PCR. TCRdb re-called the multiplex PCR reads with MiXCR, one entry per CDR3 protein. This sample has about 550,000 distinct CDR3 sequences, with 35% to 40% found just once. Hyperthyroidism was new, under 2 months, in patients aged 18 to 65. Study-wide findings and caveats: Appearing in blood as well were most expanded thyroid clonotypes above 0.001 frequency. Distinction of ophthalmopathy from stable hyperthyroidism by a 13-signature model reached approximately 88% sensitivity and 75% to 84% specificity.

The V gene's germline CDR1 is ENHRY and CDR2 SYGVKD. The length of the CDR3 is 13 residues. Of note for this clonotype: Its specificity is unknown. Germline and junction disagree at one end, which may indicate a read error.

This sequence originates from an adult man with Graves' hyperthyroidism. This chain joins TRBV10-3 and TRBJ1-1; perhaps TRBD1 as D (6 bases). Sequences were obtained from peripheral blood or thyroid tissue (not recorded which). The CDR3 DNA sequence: TGTGCCAGCAGTCAGCGGGGGCACACTGAAGCTTTCTTT. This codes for CASSQRGHTEAFF.